These 17 T cell receptor beta chains were sequenced from one sample in a study of control samples from healthy donors and cancer patients. Only in-frame clones appear in the TCRdb table, and some are missing; sequencing was by immunoSEQ multiplex PCR. Found here are 150,000 to 200,000 clones, nearly 90% of them singletons; the top ten hold just over 1.4%. Input material: blood. The receptors stem from a woman aged 45-59 years in good health.

The chain carries TRBV7-2 and TRBJ1-2, with a weak D call TRBD1 (5 bases). The V end was cut by 5 bases, the J end by 3 bases, with 10 bases between. The germline gives CDR1 SGHTA, CDR2 FQGNSA. There are 13 residues in the CDR3. For the CDR3, the DNA is TGTGCCAGCAGCGAATCAGGGTACTATGGCTACACCTTC. Its protein product is CASSESGYYGYTF.

The chain is built from TRBV2 and TRBJ1-1, with a possible D match to TRBD1 (5 bases). V was shortened by 6 bases and J by 1 base, with 9 bases between the two germline ends. Germline CDR1 SNHLY, CDR2 FYNNEI. CDR3 length: 13 residues. The CDR3: CASRKGANTEAFF. In nucleotides, the CDR3 is TGTGCCAGCAGGAAAGGGGCGAACACTGAAGCTTTCTTT.

This chain connects TRBV4-2 to TRBJ2-3; D ambiguous. Between the trimmed V and J ends, which lost 1 base and 3 bases, there was a span of 11 bases. Germline V CDR1 and CDR2: LGHNA, YNFKEQ. The CDR3 runs 15 residues. The CDR3 DNA is TGTGCCAGCAGCCAAGGGGGTGGGCGAACAGATACGCAGTATTTT. Its translation is CASSQGGGRTDTQYF.

The chain links TRBV7-2 to TRBJ2-1, with a tentative D call TRBD2 (6 bases). The germline V gene encodes CDR1 SGHTA and CDR2 FQGNSA. CDR3 length equals 13 residues. Deletions cut 1 base from V and 9 bases from J, with 10 bases between. CDR3 in amino acids: CASSLGGLGEQFF. The DNA of the CDR3 is TGTGCCAGCAGCTTAGGGGGACTCGGTGAGCAGTTCTTC.

V and J are TRBV7-6 and TRBJ1-1; possibly TRBD1 for D (5 bases). Trimming took 1 base from V and 6 from J, leaving 12 bases between them. Germline V lookup: CDR1 SGHVS, CDR2 FNYEAQ. The CDR3 has 14 amino acids. DNA of the CDR3: TGTGCCAGCAGCTTAGGAGCGGGGGGGGCTGAAGCTTTCTTT. Translating it yields CASSLGAGGAEAFF.

The rearrangement links TRBV7-6 to TRBJ2-5; 10 bases are shared with TRBD1. CDR3 length equals 15 residues. The germline V gene has CDR1 SGHVS and CDR2 FNYEAQ. The V segment lost 3 bases and the J segment 5 bases; nucleotides outside the gene matches: 6. CDR3 coding DNA: TGTGCCAGCAGCTTTCAACCGGGACAGGGGGAGACCCAGTACTTC. This gives the protein CASSFQPGQGETQYF.

The V and J genes are TRBV7-3 and TRBJ2-3; 11 bases are shared with TRBD2. This CDR3 has 14 residues. Looked up from germline, CDR1 is SGHTA and CDR2 is FQGTGA. Germline trimming cut 5 bases from V and 5 bases from J; bases unmatched to any gene: 3. The CDR3: CASSASGRIDTQYF. The DNA of the CDR3 is TGTGCCAGCAGCGCTAGCGGGAGGATAGATACGCAGTATTTT.

This clone was seen only once. The rearrangement joins TRBV15 to TRBJ1-4; weak D call: TRBD1 (5 bases). The V end was cut by 6 bases, the J end by 7 bases, with 12 bases between. Looked up from germline, CDR1 is LNHNV and CDR2 is YYDKDF (reference sequence). This CDR3 region has 13 residues. CDR3: CATRIGRGEKLFF. The CDR3, as DNA: TGTGCCACCAGAATCGGAAGGGGTGAAAAACTGTTTTTT.

V and J are TRBV7-8 and TRBJ1-2; TRBD1 is a possible D gene (6 bases). Germline V gene data show CDR1 as SGHVS and CDR2 as FQNEAQ. This CDR3 is 17 amino acids long. V dropped 4 bases and J dropped 1 base, with 19 bases sitting between them. The CDR3 sequence is CASSYRQAAGGNYGYTF. CDR3 nucleotide sequence: TGTGCCAGCAGCTACCGACAGGCGGCAGGTGGTAACTATGGCTACACCTTC.

This chain connects TRBV9 to TRBJ1-1; D might be TRBD1 (5 bases). Trimming left V 2 bases short and J 0 bases short, with 5 bases between. The CDR3 contains 13 residues. Germline V gene data show CDR1 as SGDLS and CDR2 as YYNGEE. CDR3 amino acids: CASSVTVNTEAFF. CDR3 DNA: TGTGCCAGCAGCGTGACAGTGAACACTGAAGCTTTCTTT. Filled out from reference TRBV9 and TRBJ1-1, the complete variable domain reads DSGVTQTPKHLITATGQRVTLRCSPRSGDLSVYWYQQSLDQGLQFLIQYYNGEERAKGNILERFSAQQFPDLHSELNLSSLELGDSALYFCASSVTVNTEAFFGQGTRLTVV.

This chain connects TRBV11-1 to TRBJ1-4; 8 bases line up with TRBD1. V dropped 1 base and J dropped 8; count of bases not matched to a gene: 6. CDR1 is SGHAT, CDR2 FQDESV, per germline (reference sequence). This CDR3 contains 15 residues. The CDR3 is CASSLGPGQAEKLFF. DNA for the CDR3: TGTGCCAGCAGCTTAGGGCCGGGACAGGCGGAAAAACTGTTTTTT.

The V and J genes are TRBV7-2 and TRBJ1-5; no reliable D call. Germline V gene data show CDR1 as SGHTA and CDR2 as FQGNSA. The CDR3 contains 15 residues. Trimming took off 1 base at V and 1 base at J, with 8 bases between the two ends. CDR3 DNA sequence: TGTGCCAGCAGCTTAGTTGCCCAGAGCAATCAGCCCCAGCATTTT. Protein: CASSLVAQSNQPQHF. The variable domain in full, with the rest retrieved from reference TRBV7-2 and TRBJ1-5, is GAGVSQSPSNKVTEKGKDVELRCDPISGHTALYWYRQSLGQGLEFLIYFQGNSAPDKSGLPSDRFSAERTGGSVSTLTIQRTQQEDSAVYLCASSLVAQSNQPQHFGDGTRLSIL.

CDR3: CASSLDTGLRVSGYTF. The CDR3 DNA reads as TGTGCCAGCAGCTTAGATACGGGTCTTCGGGTCTCTGGCTACACCTTC. The rearrangement joins TRBV7-9 to TRBJ1-2; D gene ambiguous. Per germline, CDR1 SEHNR and CDR2 FQNEAQ (reference sequence). This CDR3 spans 16 amino acids. V lost 1 base to trimming and J lost 7 bases, with 19 bases between them.

The chain joins TRBV5-1 to TRBJ2-6; D uncertain. Trimming shortened V by 4 bases and J by 0 bases, and 8 bases separated the two germline ends. The CDR3 sequence is 15 residues long. Looked up from germline, CDR1 is SGHRS and CDR2 is YFSETQ. The CDR3 DNA is TGCGCCAGCAGCCCAGGCAACTCTGGGGCCAACGTCCTGACTTTC. It translates to CASSPGNSGANVLTF.

The V gene is TRBV19, the J gene TRBJ2-2; D remains ambiguous. V lost 7 bases and J 6 bases, leaving 9 bases between the germline ends. Germline assignment: CDR1 LNHDA and CDR2 SQIVND (reference sequence). The CDR3 length is 12 residues. CDR3 protein: CASTTEAGELFF. CDR3 sequence (DNA): TGTGCCAGTACAACAGAGGCCGGGGAGCTGTTTTTT.

This chain connects TRBV20-1 to TRBJ1-4; 9 bases are shared with TRBD1. CDR1 and CDR2 from the germline V gene are DFQATT and SNEGSKA (reference sequence). This CDR3 contains 14 residues. Trimming removed 3 bases from V and 8 bases from J; junction bases left unmatched: 7. DNA for the CDR3: TGCAGTGCTAGTTCCCGGACAGGGGAGGAAAAACTGTTTTTT. Residues: CSASSRTGEEKLFF.

This rearrangement joins TRBV9 to TRBJ2-5, with TRBD2 identical over 12 bases. This CDR3 is built from 14 residues. CDR1 and CDR2 from the germline V gene are SGDLS and YYNGEE. Trimming removed 3 bases from V and 4 bases from J; junction bases left unmatched: 1. The CDR3 loop is CASSGGLAGETQYF. The CDR3 DNA reads TGTGCCAGCAGCGGGGGACTAGCGGGAGAGACCCAGTACTTC.